These T cell receptor beta chains were read from a single sample in a study of cytomegalovirus exposure and HLA in healthy donors. Sequenced by immunoSEQ multiplex PCR; TCRdb stores in-frame clones only, minus some. The table has approximately 140,000 clones, under 85% seen once. Sequences were obtained from PBMCs. These receptors were taken from a woman in her thirties or forties in good health and CMV-seropositive. Both conserved end residues are part of each CDR3. D genes are given only for firm matches. Clone size is given for some rows only: seen once, a few or many times, or a class if the clone is expanded.

cdr3_aa: CASSYRLGQGTEAFF
cdr3_nt: TGTGCCAGCAGCTACCGACTGGGCCAGGGCACTGAAGCTTTCTTT
j_call: TRBJ1-1
d_call: NA
v_call: TRBV11-2
clone_size: NA

cdr3_aa: CASSQVRGGPSGELFF
cdr3_nt: TGTGCCAGCAGCCAAGTCCGGGGGGGCCCTTCCGGGGAGCTGTTTTTT
j_call: TRBJ2-2
d_call: TRBD2
v_call: TRBV14
clone_size: NA

cdr3_aa: CASSDLPGTANEQFF
cdr3_nt: TGTGCCAGCAGTGATTTACCCGGGACAGCAAATGAGCAGTTCTTC
j_call: TRBJ2-1
d_call: TRBD1
v_call: TRBV6-4
clone_size: NA

cdr3_aa: CASSLMANSPLHF
cdr3_nt: TGTGCCAGCAGCTTAATGGCTAATTCACCCCTCCACTTT
j_call: TRBJ1-6
d_call: NA
v_call: TRBV7-3
clone_size: once

cdr3_aa: CASSFSRKPQHF
cdr3_nt: TGTGCCAGCAGTTTCTCCAGGAAGCCCCAGCATTTT
j_call: TRBJ1-5
d_call: NA
v_call: TRBV28
clone_size: NA

cdr3_aa: CASSRGLNTGELFF
cdr3_nt: TGCGCCAGCAGTCGGGGGTTAAACACCGGGGAGCTGTTTTTT
j_call: TRBJ2-2
d_call: NA
v_call: TRBV10-2
clone_size: NA

cdr3_aa: CASSASLYTEAFF
cdr3_nt: TGTGCCAGCAGCGCTTCACTATACACTGAAGCTTTCTTT
j_call: TRBJ1-1
d_call: NA
v_call: TRBV9
clone_size: NA

cdr3_aa: CASSIGTSALFQETQYF
cdr3_nt: TGCGCCAGCAGCATCGGGACTAGCGCCTTATTTCAAGAGACCCAGTACTTC
j_call: TRBJ2-5
d_call: TRBD2
v_call: TRBV5-1
clone_size: NA

cdr3_aa: CASSAGTGGGYTF
cdr3_nt: TGTGCCAGCAGTGCTGGGACAGGGGGTGGCTACACCTTC
j_call: TRBJ1-2
d_call: TRBD1
v_call: TRBV2
clone_size: once

cdr3_aa: CASSLDREAFF
cdr3_nt: TGCGCCAGCAGCTTGGATCGGGAAGCTTTCTTT
j_call: TRBJ1-1
d_call: NA
v_call: TRBV5-1
clone_size: few

cdr3_aa: CASSLARSDWQETQYF
cdr3_nt: TGTGCCAGCAGCTTGGCGAGGTCCGACTGGCAAGAGACCCAGTACTTC
j_call: TRBJ2-5
d_call: NA
v_call: TRBV5-4
clone_size: NA

cdr3_aa: CASSQDPPVVQAQDGYTF
cdr3_nt: TGCGCCAGCAGCCAAGATCCCCCGGTGGTGCAGGCCCAGGATGGCTACACCTTC
j_call: TRBJ1-2
d_call: NA
v_call: TRBV4-1
clone_size: NA

cdr3_aa: CASSKEKGPGEQYF
cdr3_nt: TGTGCCAGCAGCAAAGAGAAAGGGCCGGGGGAGCAGTACTTC
j_call: TRBJ2-7
d_call: NA
v_call: TRBV21-1
clone_size: few

cdr3_aa: CASSPGQGARTEAFF
cdr3_nt: TGTGCCAGCAGCCCCGGACAGGGGGCGCGTACTGAAGCTTTCTTT
j_call: TRBJ1-1
d_call: TRBD1
v_call: TRBV9
clone_size: NA

cdr3_aa: CAIREPGQGEYGYTF
cdr3_nt: TGTGCCATCAGGGAGCCGGGACAGGGGGAGTATGGCTACACCTTC
j_call: TRBJ1-2
d_call: TRBD1
v_call: TRBV10-3
clone_size: NA

cdr3_aa: CASSLRQGVSYEQYF
cdr3_nt: TGTGCCAGCAGCCTAAGACAGGGGGTCTCCTACGAGCAGTACTTC
j_call: TRBJ2-7
d_call: TRBD1
v_call: TRBV5-5
clone_size: NA

cdr3_aa: CAWTQTGGWGELFF
cdr3_nt: TGTGCCTGGACTCAGACAGGGGGCTGGGGGGAGCTGTTTTTT
j_call: TRBJ2-2
d_call: TRBD1
v_call: TRBV30
clone_size: NA

cdr3_aa: CASDQGGETQYF
cdr3_nt: TGTGCCAGTGATCAGGGGGGCGAGACCCAGTACTTC
j_call: TRBJ2-5
d_call: NA
v_call: TRBV19
clone_size: NA

cdr3_aa: CASSWNRGRGGLNEQFF
cdr3_nt: TGCGCCAGCAGCTGGAACAGGGGCCGGGGGGGCCTCAATGAGCAGTTCTTC
j_call: TRBJ2-1
d_call: NA
v_call: TRBV5-1
clone_size: NA

cdr3_aa: CASRGTGNTGELFF
cdr3_nt: TGTGCCAGCAGGGGGACAGGTAACACCGGGGAGCTGTTTTTT
j_call: TRBJ2-2
d_call: TRBD1
v_call: TRBV6-1
clone_size: NA

cdr3_aa: CASSMTGHGYTF
cdr3_nt: TGTGCCAGCAGCATGACAGGGCATGGCTACACCTTC
j_call: TRBJ1-2
d_call: TRBD1
v_call: TRBV7-9
clone_size: once

cdr3_aa: CASSPRDSIEAFF
cdr3_nt: TGTGCCAGCTCACCACGGGACAGCATTGAAGCTTTCTTT
j_call: TRBJ1-1
d_call: TRBD1
v_call: TRBV18
clone_size: once

cdr3_aa: CSVRDRGGGYTF
cdr3_nt: TGCAGCGTGCGGGACAGGGGTGGAGGCTACACCTTC
j_call: TRBJ1-2
d_call: TRBD1
v_call: TRBV29-1
clone_size: NA

cdr3_aa: CASSEGWRGGLEQFF
cdr3_nt: TGTGCCAGCAGTGAGGGGTGGCGGGGGGGCCTTGAGCAGTTCTTC
j_call: TRBJ2-1
d_call: TRBD2
v_call: TRBV2
clone_size: NA

cdr3_aa: CASSEMGANSYEQYF
cdr3_nt: TGTGCCAGCAGTGAAATGGGGGCCAACTCCTACGAGCAGTACTTC
j_call: TRBJ2-7
d_call: NA
v_call: TRBV6-1
clone_size: NA

cdr3_aa: CASRTITGNYGYTF
cdr3_nt: TGTGCCAGCAGGACCATAACAGGCAACTATGGCTACACCTTC
j_call: TRBJ1-2
d_call: NA
v_call: TRBV6-6
clone_size: NA

cdr3_aa: CASSVQGPIADEKLFF
cdr3_nt: TGTGCCAGCAGTGTCCAGGGGCCGATTGCGGATGAAAAACTGTTTTTT
j_call: TRBJ1-4
d_call: NA
v_call: TRBV2
clone_size: NA

cdr3_aa: CASSPGLAGITDTQYF
cdr3_nt: TGTGCCAGTAGTCCGGGACTAGCGGGGATCACAGATACGCAGTATTTT
j_call: TRBJ2-3
d_call: TRBD2
v_call: TRBV19
clone_size: NA

cdr3_aa: CASSVGAGGNEKLFF
cdr3_nt: TGTGCCAGCAGCGTAGGGGCAGGGGGAAATGAAAAACTGTTTTTT
j_call: TRBJ1-4
d_call: TRBD1
v_call: TRBV9
clone_size: NA

cdr3_aa: CASSGTGSQETQYF
cdr3_nt: TGCGCCAGCAGTGGAACAGGTTCCCAAGAGACCCAGTACTTC
j_call: TRBJ2-5
d_call: NA
v_call: TRBV5-1
clone_size: NA

cdr3_aa: CASNGQPSNSYNEQFF
cdr3_nt: TGTGCCAGTAACGGACAGCCGTCTAACTCCTACAATGAGCAGTTCTTC
j_call: TRBJ2-1
d_call: NA
v_call: TRBV2
clone_size: NA

cdr3_aa: CSASSGYEQYF
cdr3_nt: TGCAGTGCTAGTAGCGGCTACGAGCAGTACTTC
j_call: TRBJ2-7
d_call: NA
v_call: TRBV20-1
clone_size: NA

cdr3_aa: CASSYSVAGENEQYF
cdr3_nt: TGCGCCAGCAGCTATAGCGTAGCGGGGGAGAACGAGCAGTACTTC
j_call: TRBJ2-7
d_call: TRBD2
v_call: TRBV5-1
clone_size: NA

cdr3_aa: CASSLLTGIAGELFF
cdr3_nt: TGCGCCAGCAGCTTGTTGACGGGGATTGCCGGGGAGCTGTTTTTT
j_call: TRBJ2-2
d_call: NA
v_call: TRBV5-1
clone_size: NA

cdr3_aa: CATAGGQGKGEQFF
cdr3_nt: TGTGCCACCGCTGGGGGACAGGGGAAGGGTGAGCAGTTCTTC
j_call: TRBJ2-1
d_call: TRBD1
v_call: TRBV19
clone_size: NA

cdr3_aa: CASSPYGQGTGYTF
cdr3_nt: TGCGCCAGCAGCCCATACGGACAGGGAACAGGCTACACCTTC
j_call: TRBJ1-2
d_call: TRBD1
v_call: TRBV5-1
clone_size: NA

cdr3_aa: CSVGQGAGGTEAFF
cdr3_nt: TGCAGCGTTGGACAGGGGGCTGGGGGCACTGAAGCTTTCTTT
j_call: TRBJ1-1
d_call: TRBD1
v_call: TRBV29-1
clone_size: NA

cdr3_aa: CASSSFQTGGSETQYF
cdr3_nt: TGCGCCAGCAGCTCCTTTCAGACAGGGGGCTCAGAGACCCAGTACTTC
j_call: TRBJ2-5
d_call: TRBD1
v_call: TRBV5-1
clone_size: few

cdr3_aa: CASSHGTGRGNTIYF
cdr3_nt: TGTGCCAGCTCACACGGGACAGGTCGTGGAAACACCATATATTTT
j_call: TRBJ1-3
d_call: TRBD1
v_call: TRBV18
clone_size: NA

cdr3_aa: CASRTQPGQGADTQYF
cdr3_nt: TGCGCCAGCAGAACTCAGCCGGGACAGGGGGCAGATACGCAGTATTTT
j_call: TRBJ2-3
d_call: TRBD1
v_call: TRBV5-1
clone_size: NA

cdr3_aa: CASRPPGGRVVGEQYF
cdr3_nt: TGTGCCAGCAGACCACCCGGGGGGCGGGTGGTTGGGGAGCAGTACTTC
j_call: TRBJ2-7
d_call: NA
v_call: TRBV7-2
clone_size: once

cdr3_aa: CASSLGLAGDNEQFF
cdr3_nt: TGTGCCAGCAGCTTAGGGCTAGCGGGGGACAATGAGCAGTTCTTC
j_call: TRBJ2-1
d_call: TRBD2
v_call: TRBV7-9
clone_size: NA

cdr3_aa: CASGLGTGGTTEAFF
cdr3_nt: TGTGCTAGTGGTTTAGGGACAGGGGGTACCACTGAAGCTTTCTTT
j_call: TRBJ1-1
d_call: TRBD1
v_call: TRBV12-5
clone_size: NA

cdr3_aa: CASSNRAGTEAFF
cdr3_nt: TGTGCCAGCAGTAACAGGGCGGGCACTGAAGCTTTCTTT
j_call: TRBJ1-1
d_call: NA
v_call: TRBV6-6
clone_size: few